The 5 T cell receptor beta chains listed next were all sequenced from one sample in a study of cytomegalovirus exposure and HLA in healthy donors. PCR employed 60 Vbeta and 13 Jbeta primers. Sequencing used immunoSEQ multiplex PCR; TCRdb keeps in-frame clones, though not all of them. This sample yields about 150,000 clones, of which 70% to 90% are seen a single time; more than 3.5% belongs to the top ten. Sequenced material: PBMCs. Receptors originate from a woman in her 40s in good health and CMV-seropositive.

The CDR3 sequence is CASSFASGREQYF. In DNA form, the CDR3 reads TGTGCCAGCAGCTTTGCTAGCGGTCGCGAGCAGTACTTC. This chain links TRBV5-4 with TRBJ2-7, with 7 bases lining up with TRBD2. The CDR3 totals 13 residues. Germline-derived CDR1 and CDR2 are SGHNT and YYREEE (reference sequence). V was pared by 2 bases and J by 6 bases, with 5 bases of the junction left unmatched.

V usage is TRBV19 and J usage is TRBJ2-3, with 9 positions matching TRBD2. Germline CDR1 LNHDA, CDR2 SQIVND (reference sequence). CDR3 size: 14 residues. V was clipped by 7 bases and J by 3 bases; unmatched bases: 5. The chain's CDR3 is CASTWGLATDTQYF. The CDR3 DNA sequence: TGTGCCAGTACCTGGGGACTAGCAACAGATACGCAGTATTTT.

The chain employs TRBV4-2 and TRBJ2-6; TRBD2 might be the D (5 bases). The V gene lost 0 bases and the J gene lost 2 bases, with 8 bases spanning the gap. Germline lookup yields CDR1 LGHNA and CDR2 YNFKEQ. The CDR3 totals 16 residues. CDR3: CASSQDHGTGANVLTF. CDR3 coding DNA: TGTGCCAGCAGCCAAGATCACGGGACTGGGGCCAACGTCCTGACTTTC.

Comments on this clone: At one of its ends the junction is not consistent with the germline gene, which may arise from a read error. J is TRBJ1-1 and V is TRBV5-4; 9 bases are a match to TRBD1. The CDR3 is 17 amino acids. Germline CDR1 and CDR2: SGHNT and YYREEE (reference sequence). The CDR3 loop reads CASTLAGTGSVNTEAFF. DNA for the CDR3: TGTGCCAGCACCTTGGCGGGGACAGGGTCCGTGAACACTGAAGCTTTCTTT.

The chain employs TRBV29-1 and TRBJ1-1; 7 bases agree with TRBD1. CDR3 length: 13 amino acids. The germline CDR1 and CDR2 sequences are SQVTM and ANQGSEA. V trimming: 4 bases; J trimming: 0 bases; junction bases outside the gene matches: 2. CDR3 amino acids: CSVGQGVNTEAFF. The CDR3 bases are TGCAGCGTTGGACAGGGAGTGAACACTGAAGCTTTCTTT.